The T cell receptor (beta chain) under discussion was sequenced for a study of T-cell memory formation after mild COVID-19. Using its own MiXCR run on the 5' RACE reads, TCRdb lists one record per CDR3 protein. The profile shows 170,000 or so distinct CDR3 sequences, 30% to 35% of them singletons. The CDR3 totals 14 residues. Germline V lookup: CDR1 SEHNR, CDR2 FQNEAQ (reference sequence). Trimming removed 4 bases at V and 0 bases at J, with 10 bases between. This chain uses TRBV7-9 with TRBJ2-7; the D is unclear. Source material: PBMCs or a T cell subset sorted from them (not recorded which). This receptor was obtained from an adult woman who had mild COVID-19 (a few samples of this study predate the infection). Cell type and time point are not known. In DNA, the CDR3 is TGTGCCAGCAGCTCAGACGTCGCCTCCTACGAGCAGTACTTC. Its protein is CASSSDVASYEQYF.